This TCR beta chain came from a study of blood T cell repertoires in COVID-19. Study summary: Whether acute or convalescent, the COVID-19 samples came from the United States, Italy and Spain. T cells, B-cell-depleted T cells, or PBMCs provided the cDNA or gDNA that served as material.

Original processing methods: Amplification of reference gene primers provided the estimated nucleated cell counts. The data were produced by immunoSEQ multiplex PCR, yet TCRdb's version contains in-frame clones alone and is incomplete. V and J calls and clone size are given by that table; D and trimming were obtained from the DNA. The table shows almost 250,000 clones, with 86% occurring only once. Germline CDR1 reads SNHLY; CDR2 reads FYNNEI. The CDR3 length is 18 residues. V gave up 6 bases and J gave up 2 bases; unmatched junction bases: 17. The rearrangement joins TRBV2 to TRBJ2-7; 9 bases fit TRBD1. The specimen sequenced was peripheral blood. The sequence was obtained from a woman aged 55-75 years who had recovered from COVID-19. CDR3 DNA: TGTGCCAGCAGGAGGATTCCGGGACAGGGTTTTATAACCTACGAGCAGTACTTC. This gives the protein CASRRIPGQGFITYEQYF.